These 3 T cell receptor beta chains were all obtained from the same sample, sequenced in a study of T cell repertoires in cytomegalovirus infection. The antigens of these receptors remain unknown. TCRdb independently ran MiXCR on the reads; one entry per CDR3 protein. The table lists 700,000 to 950,000 distinct CDR3 sequences, less than 35% of them singletons. Sample: cultured CD8+ T cells from PBMCs, taken from culture after CMV antigen stimulation. Receptors were obtained from a human donor in good health (CMV status not recorded). Some clones in this sample may be carry-over from other donors' samples.

In its sample, this clonotype was seen once. This sequence joins TRBV9 and TRBJ2-3, with unresolved D. Trimming shortened V by 0 bases and J by 8 bases, and 10 bases separated the two germline ends. CDR3 size: 13 residues. Germline CDR1 SGDLS, CDR2 YYNGEE. The CDR3 loop reads CASSVVLIGTQYF. The CDR3 DNA sequence: TGTGCCAGCAGCGTAGTACTGATCGGTACGCAGTATTTT. Looking up the rest from reference TRBV9 and TRBJ2-3 gives the full variable domain: DSGVTQTPKHLITATGQRVTLRCSPRSGDLSVYWYQQSLDQGLQFLIQYYNGEERAKGNILERFSAQQFPDLHSELNLSSLELGDSALYFCASSVVLIGTQYFGPGTRLTVL.

This clonotype was counted many times. As DNA, the CDR3 is TGTGCCAGCAGCGCCGGGGACAGGCGCACCCGAAGGGGTGGCTACACCTTC. Translation gives CASSAGDRRTRRGGYTF. J is TRBJ1-2 and V is TRBV6-1; 8 bases align to TRBD1. V shed 6 bases and J 7 bases; nucleotides not matched to a gene: 19. Germline CDR1 reads MNHNS; CDR2 reads SASEGT. There are 17 residues in the CDR3.

This clonotype was detected many times. The chain uses TRBV7-6 and TRBJ2-2; 10 nucleotides match TRBD1. The CDR3 length is 16 residues. CDR1 and CDR2 (germline): SGHVS, FNYEAQ. Unmatched junction bases numbered 6, after V lost 5 bases and J lost 3 bases. CDR3 coding DNA: TGTGCCAGCAGCCCGCCTGGGACAGGGGACACCGGGGAGCTGTTTTTT. Protein product: CASSPPGTGDTGELFF.